This TCR beta chain was sequenced for a study of a mutant IDH1 vaccine in newly diagnosed glioma. Study information: Treated patients, approximately 60% male and around 40% female, averaged about 40 years of age. Study findings and constraints: Altogether, roughly 93% of patients exhibited vaccine-induced immune responses.

Described time point: week 23, last vaccination. Each dose delivered 300 ug of mutant IDH1 20-mer peptide subcutaneously with imiquimod. This clone was recorded a few times. Its specificity is unknown. Method: immunoSEQ multiplex PCR; TCRdb's copy keeps in-frame clones and lacks some. The sample holds some 29,000 clones, around 83% seen once. Material: PBMCs, obtained from a glioma patient whose treatment included an IDH1 peptide vaccine. The clonotype comes from a young woman with glioma.

The chain's CDR3 is CASISHLKGTEAFF. The CDR3 DNA sequence: TGTGCCAGCATCTCTCACCTGAAGGGCACTGAAGCTTTCTTT. The chain combines TRBV6-1 with TRBJ1-1; unclear D gene. The CDR3 is 14 residues long. V shed 7 bases and J shed 4 bases, with 16 bases lying between them. Per the germline V gene, CDR1 is MNHNS and CDR2 is SASEGT.